This TCR beta chain appears in the sequencing data of a study of vaccination and CD4 T cells after COVID-19. V was pared by 5 bases and J by 4 bases, with 8 bases between. This CDR3 contains 13 residues. CDR1 is SGHAT, CDR2 FQNNGV, per germline. Specified treatment: approximately 11-day PBMC culture with coronavirus spike peptide pools or control peptides (ViraFEST assay). An Oncomine TCR Beta short-read assay was used to sequence the DNA from cultured CD4+ T cells. It was from cultured CD4+ T cells that genomic DNA was extracted. MiXCR, applied by TCRdb to the PCR reads, yields one record per CDR3 protein. This sample has 9,500 to 10,000 distinct CDR3 sequences, with 55% to 75% found just once. Concerning this clonotype: No antigen is known for it.

The J gene is TRBJ2-2, the V gene TRBV11-2; D is ambiguous. This TCR derives from a human donor who had recovered from COVID-19. The sample was CD4+ T cells from blood, cultured in vitro. The CDR3 region has the DNA TGTGCCAGCAGCGCCCAGGTCACCGGGGAGCTGTTTTTT. Its protein is CASSAQVTGELFF.